This TCR beta chain is drawn from a study of post-analysis software for immune sequencing data. For the study at large: Secondary progressive, relapsing-remitting and progressive-relapsing multiple sclerosis were among the included disease courses. Study-wide points: TRBV5-6, TRBV5-1 and TRBV20-1 were among roughly 5 TRBV segments more frequent in patients than controls.

cDNA libraries for TCR beta contained unique molecular identifiers. The source material, about 0.95 to 10 million T cells, gave rise to 450,000 to 550,000 cDNA molecules. A single record per CDR3 protein comes from TCRdb applying MiXCR to the PCR reads. Seen here are about 430,000 distinct CDR3 sequences, roughly 38% observed once, and the top ten hold around 8%. J was trimmed by 8 bases and V by 5 bases; bases with no gene match: 10. The CDR3 spans 14 residues. Of note for this clonotype: Its antigen is not identified.

Sequencing used blood. The clonotype originates from a girl aged 2-9 years with multiple sclerosis. This chain links TRBV12-3 or TRBV12-4 with TRBJ2-3; the match to TRBD2 covers 7 bases. CDR3 sequence: CASSPRRRGGTQYF. As DNA, the CDR3 is TGTGCCAGCAGTCCCAGACGGCGCGGGGGTACGCAGTATTTT.